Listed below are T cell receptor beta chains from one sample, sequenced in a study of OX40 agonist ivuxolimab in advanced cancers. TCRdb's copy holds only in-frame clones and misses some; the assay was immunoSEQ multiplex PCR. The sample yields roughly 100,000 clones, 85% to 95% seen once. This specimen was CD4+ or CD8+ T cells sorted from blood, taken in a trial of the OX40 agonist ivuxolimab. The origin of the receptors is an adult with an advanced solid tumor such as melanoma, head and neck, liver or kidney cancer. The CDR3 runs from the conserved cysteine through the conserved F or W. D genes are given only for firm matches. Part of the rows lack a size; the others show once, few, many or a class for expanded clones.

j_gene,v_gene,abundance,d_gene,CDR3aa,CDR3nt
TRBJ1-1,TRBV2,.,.,CASNKMGTNTEAFF,TGTGCCAGCAACAAAATGGGCACGAACACTGAAGCTTTCTTT
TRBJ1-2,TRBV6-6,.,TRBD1,CASRGTGDGYTF,TGTGCCAGCAGGGGGACAGGGGATGGCTACACCTTC
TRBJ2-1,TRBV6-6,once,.,CAVKTDYNEQFF,TGTGCTGTTAAAACGGACTACAATGAGCAGTTCTTC
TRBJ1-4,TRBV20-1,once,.,CSAGGKEKLFF,TGCAGTGCGGGTGGGAAAGAAAAACTGTTTTTT
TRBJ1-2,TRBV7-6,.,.,CASSPNSVGNYGYTF,TGTGCCAGCAGCCCTAACAGCGTTGGGAACTATGGCTACACCTTC
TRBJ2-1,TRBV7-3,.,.,CASSSQGRDASSYNEQFF,TGTGCCAGCAGCTCCCAGGGGCGGGACGCCAGCTCCTACAATGAGCAGTTCTTC
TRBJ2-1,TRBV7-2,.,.,CASSFRRGQSYNEQFF,TGTGCCAGCAGCTTCAGGAGGGGGCAGTCCTACAATGAGCAGTTCTTC
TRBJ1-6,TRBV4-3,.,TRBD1,CASSQAGTGYSPLHF,TGCGCCAGCAGCCAGGCCGGGACAGGATATTCACCCCTCCACTTT
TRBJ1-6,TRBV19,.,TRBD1,CASSWDRGGSPLHF,TGTGCCAGTAGCTGGGACAGGGGAGGATCACCCCTCCACTTT
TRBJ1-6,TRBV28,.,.,CASSKRLLDSPLHF,TGTGCCAGCAGTAAAAGGCTGCTAGATTCACCCCTCCACTTT
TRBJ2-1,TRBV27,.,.,CASRLRPMIYNEQFF,TGTGCCAGCAGACTCCGGCCCATGATCTACAATGAGCAGTTCTTC
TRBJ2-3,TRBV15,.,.,CATSWGDVTDTQYF,TGTGCCACCAGCTGGGGGGACGTCACAGATACGCAGTATTTT
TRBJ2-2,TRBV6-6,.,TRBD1,CASSSGQGGTGELFF,TGTGCCAGCAGCTCCGGACAGGGGGGGACCGGGGAGCTGTTTTTT
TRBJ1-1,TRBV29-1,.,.,CSVVGQWAEAFF,TGCAGCGTTGTCGGGCAATGGGCTGAAGCTTTCTTT
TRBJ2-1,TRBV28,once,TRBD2,CASSPLGLVIFDEQFF,TGTGCCAGCAGTCCCCTGGGACTAGTGATATTTGATGAGCAGTTCTTC
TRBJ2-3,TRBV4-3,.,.,CASSPRGPTDTQYF,TGCGCCAGCAGCCCGAGGGGTCCCACAGATACGCAGTATTTT
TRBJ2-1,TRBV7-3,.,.,CASRRTGNSNEQFF,TGTGCCAGCAGGAGGACGGGGAACTCCAATGAGCAGTTCTTC
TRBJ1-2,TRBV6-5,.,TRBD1,CASRRGTALMISYTF,TGTGCCAGCCGTAGGGGGACAGCCCTTATGATTAGCTACACCTTC
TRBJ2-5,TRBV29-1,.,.,CSVGVETQYF,TGCAGCGTTGGGGTAGAGACCCAGTACTTC
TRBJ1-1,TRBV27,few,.,CASSSWTVPEAFF,TGTGCCAGCAGCTCCTGGACAGTCCCTGAAGCTTTCTTT
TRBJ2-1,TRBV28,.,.,CASGLFQHNEQFF,TGTGCCAGCGGACTCTTCCAACACAATGAGCAGTTCTTC
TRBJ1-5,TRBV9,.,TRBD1,CASSVRDRVNQPQHF,TGTGCCAGCAGCGTCCGGGACAGGGTCAATCAGCCCCAGCATTTT
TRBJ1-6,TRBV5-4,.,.,CASRTDTLPLHF,TGTGCCAGCAGGACGGACACCCTACCCCTCCACTTT
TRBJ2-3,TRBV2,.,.,CASSKMRDPTDTQYF,TGTGCCAGCAGTAAAATGCGGGATCCCACAGATACGCAGTATTTT
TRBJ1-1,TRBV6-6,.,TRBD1,CASRKTGVAEAFF,TGTGCCAGCAGAAAGACAGGGGTTGCTGAAGCTTTCTTT
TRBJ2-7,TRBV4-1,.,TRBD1,CASSQDLGTGDVSYEQYF,TGCGCCAGCAGCCAAGACCTTGGGACAGGGGACGTCTCCTACGAGCAGTACTTC
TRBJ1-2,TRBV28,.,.,CASSFRIGDLRGYTF,TGTGCCAGCAGTTTCCGTATCGGCGACCTGAGGGGCTACACCTTC
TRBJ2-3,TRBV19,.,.,CASSIPGGTDTQYF,TGTGCCAGTAGTATCCCCGGGGGCACAGATACGCAGTATTTT
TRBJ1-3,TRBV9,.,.,CASSPWGIISGNTIYF,TGTGCCAGCAGCCCTTGGGGTATCATCTCTGGAAACACCATATATTTT
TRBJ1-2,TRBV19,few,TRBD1,CASTYRGGYGYTF,TGTGCCAGTACCTACAGGGGTGGGTATGGCTACACCTTC
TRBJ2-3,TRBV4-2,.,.,CASSRQPTDTQYF,TGTGCCAGCAGCCGGCAACCCACAGATACGCAGTATTTT
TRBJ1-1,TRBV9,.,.,CASSVGIWTEAFF,TGTGCCAGCAGCGTAGGAATTTGGACTGAAGCTTTCTTT
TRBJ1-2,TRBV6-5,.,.,CASSYDSLDAYGYTF,TGTGCCAGCAGTTACGATTCTTTGGACGCCTATGGCTACACCTTC
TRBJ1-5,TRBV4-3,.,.,CASSQDMGNQPQHF,TGCGCCAGCAGCCAAGATATGGGGAATCAGCCCCAGCATTTT
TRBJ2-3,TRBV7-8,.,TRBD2,CASSPRLAGTDTQYF,TGTGCCAGCAGCCCACGACTAGCGGGTACAGATACGCAGTATTTT
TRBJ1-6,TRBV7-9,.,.,CASSPPTSNSPLHF,TGTGCCAGCAGCCCTCCGACCTCGAATTCACCCCTCCACTTT
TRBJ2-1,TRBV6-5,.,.,CASSYYAGPNNEQFF,TGTGCCAGCAGTTACTATGCGGGTCCCAACAATGAGCAGTTCTTC
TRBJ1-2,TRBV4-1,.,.,CASSQVLQHYGYTF,TGCGCCAGCAGCCAAGTCCTACAGCACTATGGCTACACCTTC
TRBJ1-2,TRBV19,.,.,CASSIRDEGGWNYGYTF,TGTGCCAGTAGTATTCGGGACGAAGGGGGGTGGAACTATGGCTACACCTTC
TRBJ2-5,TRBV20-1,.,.,CSASKETQYF,TGCAGTGCTAGTAAGGAGACCCAGTACTTC
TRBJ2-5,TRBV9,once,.,CASSVAITAHQETQYF,TGTGCCAGCAGCGTAGCCATCACAGCGCATCAAGAGACCCAGTACTTC
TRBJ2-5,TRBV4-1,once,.,CASSQRDPATQYF,TGCGCCAGCAGCCAAAGGGACCCCGCGACCCAGTACTTC
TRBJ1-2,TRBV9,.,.,CASSPGWNYGYTF,TGTGCCAGCAGCCCGGGGTGGAACTATGGCTACACCTTC
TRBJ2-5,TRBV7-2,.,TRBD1,CASSDRASGQAQYF,TGTGCCAGCAGCGACCGGGCCTCCGGACAGGCCCAGTACTTC
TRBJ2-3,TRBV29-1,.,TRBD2,CSVEMWEGDTQYF,TGCAGCGTTGAAATGTGGGAGGGGGATACGCAGTATTTT
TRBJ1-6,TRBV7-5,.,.,CARSLVRQGTPRTDNSPLHF,TGTGCCAGAAGCTTAGTCAGACAGGGGACACCCCGAACCGATAATTCACCCCTCCACTTT
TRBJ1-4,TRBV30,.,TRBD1,CAWRQGGEKLFF,TGTGCCTGGCGTCAGGGGGGAGAAAAACTGTTTTTT
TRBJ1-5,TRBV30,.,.,CAWSVGGFQPQHF,TGTGCCTGGAGTGTAGGAGGGTTTCAGCCCCAGCATTTT
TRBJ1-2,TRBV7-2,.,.,CASSFSVGADSYTF,TGTGCCAGCAGCTTTTCTGTTGGGGCGGATAGCTACACCTTC
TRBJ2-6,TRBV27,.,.,CASSSPSGSGANVLTF,TGTGCCAGCAGTTCGCCCTCAGGGTCTGGGGCCAACGTCCTGACTTTC
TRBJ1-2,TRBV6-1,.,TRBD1,CASNSGQIIGYTF,TGTGCCAGCAACTCGGGACAGATTATAGGCTACACCTTC
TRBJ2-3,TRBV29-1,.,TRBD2,CSAFGTSGAPDTQYF,TGCAGCGCCTTCGGGACTAGCGGGGCCCCAGATACGCAGTATTTT
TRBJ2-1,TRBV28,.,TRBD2,CASSSRRGAHYNEQFF,TGTGCCAGCAGTTCAAGGCGGGGGGCCCACTACAATGAGCAGTTCTTC
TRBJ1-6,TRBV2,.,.,CASSEFRPIVLHF,TGTGCCAGCAGTGAATTCAGGCCGATCGTCCTCCACTTT